This entry lists 26 T cell receptor beta chains sequenced from one sample in a study of early T cells in non-severe SARS-CoV-2 infection. TCRdb reprocessed the 5' RACE reads with MiXCR, giving one entry per CDR3 protein. The sample records 70,000 to 90,000 distinct CDR3 sequences, about a sixth being singletons. The specimen sequenced was whole blood. Source of these receptors: an adult who was a healthcare worker with PCR-confirmed SARS-CoV-2 infection or an uninfected control (not recorded which).

The chain recombines TRBV5-1 with TRBJ2-4; TRBD2 aligns across 13 bases. Germline CDR1 SGHRS, CDR2 YFSETQ. The CDR3 contains 18 residues. J was trimmed by 3 bases and V by 4 bases; bases with no gene match: 10. CDR3 region: CASSLTSGRALGKNIQYF. The CDR3, as DNA: TGCGCCAGCAGCCTTACTAGCGGGAGGGCCCTAGGCAAAAACATTCAGTACTTC. The whole variable domain, filled in from reference TRBV5-1 and TRBJ2-4, reads KAGVTQTPRYLIKTRGQQVTLSCSPISGHRSVSWYQQTPGQGLQFLFEYFSETQRNKGNFPGRFSGRQFSNSRSEMNVSTLELGDSALYLCASSLTSGRALGKNIQYFGAGTRLSVL.

The rearrangement joins TRBV7-3 to TRBJ2-1; 7 bases line up with TRBD2. Losses at the gene ends were 3 bases for V and 7 bases for J; bases not matched to a gene: 9. The CDR3 spans 15 residues. Germline lookup yields CDR1 SGHTA and CDR2 FQGTGA. The CDR3 spells CASSFGGRVGNEQFF. The DNA of the CDR3 is TGTGCCAGCAGCTTTGGCGGGAGAGTCGGAAATGAGCAGTTCTTC.

The chain carries TRBV21-1 and TRBJ2-1; TRBD2 is the table's D call, not checked against the DNA. TRBV21-1 is termed a pseudogene. The CDR3 has 20 residues. The CDR3 region is CASSMASGEGRETPYNEQFF. DNA for the CDR3: TGTGCCAGCAGCATGGCATCGGGGGAAGGGCGGGAGACCCCCTACAATGAGCAGTTCTTC.

Many counts were recorded for this clonotype. V gene TRBV12-3 or TRBV12-4 combines with J gene TRBJ1-2, with no clear D. The V gene lost 10 bases and the J gene lost 4 bases, with 10 bases spanning the gap. The CDR3 spans 11 residues. DNA of the CDR3: TGTGCCATAAGGACGGCCTATGGCTACACCTTC. Protein product: CAIRTAYGYTF.

This clonotype was counted many times. The chain carries TRBV7-3 and TRBJ1-1, with 7 bases fitting TRBD1. The CDR3 is made up of 15 amino acids. CDR1 and CDR2 (germline): SGHTA, FQGTGA. Unmatched junction bases numbered 10, after V lost 5 bases and J lost 4 bases. The CDR3 DNA sequence: TGTGCCAGCAGCGTCGACAGGGACCTCCGCACTGAAGCTTTCTTT. Amino acids: CASSVDRDLRTEAFF.

This chain connects TRBV7-2 to TRBJ2-5; tentatively, D is TRBD2 (6 bases). Trimming removed 5 bases at V and 5 bases at J, with 18 bases between. Germline CDR1 and CDR2: SGHTA and FQGNSA. This CDR3 has 15 amino acids. This chain's CDR3 is CASSERLVRAETQYF. The CDR3, as DNA: TGTGCCAGCAGCGAGCGACTAGTTCGGGCGGAGACCCAGTACTTC.

This clonotype is a singleton in its sample. The chain has TRBV11-2 and TRBJ2-7; D perhaps matches TRBD1 (5 bases). Germline assignment: CDR1 SGHAT and CDR2 FQNNGV. This CDR3 has 14 amino acids. Trimming removed 0 bases at V and 3 bases at J, with 9 bases between. DNA for the CDR3: TGTGCCAGCAGCTTAGATGGGCAGGGCTACGAGCAGTACTTC. Amino acid sequence: CASSLDGQGYEQYF. The whole variable domain, remainder taken from reference TRBV11-2 and TRBJ2-7, is EAGVAQSPRYKIIEKRQSVAFWCNPISGHATLYWYQQILGQGPKLLIQFQNNGVVDDSQLPKDRFSAERLKGVDSTLKIQPAKLEDSAVYLCASSLDGQGYEQYFGPGTRLTVT.

V is TRBV2 and J is TRBJ2-7; D uncertain. Germline CDR1 reads SNHLY; CDR2 reads FYNNEI. The CDR3 loop spans 13 amino acids. V lost 5 bases and J 0 bases, leaving 8 bases between the germline ends. The CDR3 DNA follows: TGTGCCAGCAGTAGGCCAAGCTCCTACGAGCAGTACTTC. Protein product: CASSRPSSYEQYF.

The rearrangement uses TRBV7-3 and TRBJ2-2; D might be TRBD1 (6 bases). The CDR3 extends over 15 amino acids. Trimming took off 3 bases at V and 2 bases at J, with 10 bases between the two ends. Per the germline V gene, CDR1 is SGHTA and CDR2 is FQGTGA. CDR3 loop: CASSFTGTNTGELFF. For the CDR3, the DNA is TGTGCCAGCAGCTTTACCGGGACAAACACCGGGGAGCTGTTTTTT.

The V call is TRBV20-1, the J call TRBJ2-7; TRBD1 agrees at 7 bases. J gave up 2 bases and V 3 bases, and 7 bases lay outside the gene matches. Germline V gene lookup returns CDR1 DFQATT and CDR2 SNEGSKA (reference sequence). There are 14 residues in the CDR3. The CDR3 reads CSARGTTGAYEQYF. CDR3 DNA sequence: TGCAGTGCTAGGGGGACCACAGGGGCCTACGAGCAGTACTTC.

The chain joins TRBV29-1 to TRBJ2-7; D tentatively reads TRBD1 or TRBD2 (6 bases each). The germline V and J ends were trimmed by 7 bases and 5 bases, with 15 bases remaining between them. This CDR3 region has 12 residues. Germline V lookup: CDR1 SQVTM, CDR2 ANQGSEA. The CDR3, as DNA: TGCAGCGGCCGTTGGGGGGCTGACGAGCAGTACTTC. Protein sequence: CSGRWGADEQYF.

This clonotype was seen a few times. The J gene is TRBJ2-7, the V gene TRBV20-1, with 8 bases aligning to TRBD2. Germline V gene data show CDR1 as DFQATT and CDR2 as SNEGSKA (reference sequence). The CDR3 extends over 12 amino acids. The junction had 1 base not matched to a gene; V was cut back by 3 bases and J by 3 bases. This CDR3 reads CSASGGDYEQYF. In DNA form, the CDR3 reads TGCAGTGCTAGCGGGGGGGACTACGAGCAGTACTTC.

This chain links TRBV6-2 or TRBV6-3 with TRBJ2-3; 7 nucleotides match TRBD1. Germline CDR1 is MNHEY and CDR2 is SVGEGT. CDR3 length: 16 residues. The V gene end was trimmed by 5 bases and the J gene end by 2 bases; junction bases not matched to a gene: 10. As DNA, the CDR3 is TGTGCCAGCAGTGACCCGACAGGGCAGTACACAGATACGCAGTATTTT. This sequence encodes CASSDPTGQYTDTQYF.

This clonotype showed up just a few times. Germline is not matched at one junction end, which may reflect a read error. The rearrangement links TRBV28 to TRBJ1-1; TRBD1 aligns across 11 bases. Germline lookup yields CDR1 MDHEN and CDR2 SYDVKM. CDR3 length: 12 amino acids. In DNA form, the CDR3 reads TGTGCCAGCAGTGAACCGGGACAGGGGGGGTCATTT. It specifies CASSEPGQGGSF.

This clonotype has only a few counts. The V call is TRBV6-6, the J call TRBJ2-3; 7 nucleotides match TRBD1. Germline CDR1 is MNHNY and CDR2 is SVGAGI (reference sequence). The CDR3 covers 16 residues. With V trimmed by 0 bases and J by 1 base, 4 bases remained unmatched. Written as DNA, the CDR3 is TGTGCCAGCAGTTACTCGACAGGGACCCGCACAGATACGCAGTATTTT. Protein product: CASSYSTGTRTDTQYF.

This chain links TRBV5-4 with TRBJ2-5, with a possible D match to TRBD2 (5 bases). The germline V gene has CDR1 SGHNT and CDR2 YYREEE (reference sequence). The CDR3 runs to 15 residues. Trimming took off 0 bases at V and 5 bases at J, with 14 bases between the two ends. CDR3 nucleotides: TGTGCCAGCAGCTTGGTCGGCGCTTCGGGGGAGACCCAGTACTTC. Amino acids: CASSLVGASGETQYF.

This clonotype was recorded a few times. The V call is TRBV18, the J call TRBJ2-7; TRBD1 matches 9 bases. With V trimmed by 4 bases and J by 4 bases, 5 bases remained unmatched. The germline gives CDR1 KGHSH, CDR2 LQKENI. This CDR3 is built from 14 residues. The CDR3: CASSQTGGLYEQYF. CDR3 in DNA: TGTGCCAGCTCACAAACAGGGGGCCTGTACGAGCAGTACTTC.

The sample holds a few counts of this clonotype. The chain couples TRBV6-6 to TRBJ2-7; TRBD1 aligns across 12 bases. The CDR3 covers 18 residues. Per germline, CDR1 MNHNY and CDR2 SVGAGI (reference sequence). Losses at the gene ends were 2 bases for V and 4 bases for J; bases not matched to a gene: 12. The DNA of the CDR3 is TGTGCCAGCAGTTACCGAAACCCGGGACAGGGGGCCTGGTACGAGCAGTACTTC. Residues: CASSYRNPGQGAWYEQYF.

This chain links TRBV25-1 with TRBJ2-7; no definite D call. The V end was cut by 1 base, the J end by 1 base, with 5 bases between. Germline CDR1 and CDR2: MGHDK and SYGVNS. The CDR3 is 13 amino acids. The CDR3 DNA is TGTGCCAGCAGTGAATCAGCTTCCTACGAGCAGTACTTC. It yields the protein CASSESASYEQYF.

The rearrangement uses TRBV9 and TRBJ2-2; 9 positions agree with TRBD2. Germline CDR1 SGDLS, CDR2 YYNGEE. With 3 bases clipped from V and 7 bases from J, the junction kept 7 bases outside the gene matches. This CDR3 has 15 amino acids. Here the CDR3 reads CASSEKGLALGELFF. The CDR3 DNA reads TGTGCCAGCAGCGAAAAGGGACTAGCCCTCGGGGAGCTGTTTTTT.

Points on this clonotype: One end of the junction is discordant with germline, which a read error may explain. This chain links TRBV18 with TRBJ1-4; 8 bases are a match to TRBD1. CDR3 length: 16 amino acids. The germline V gene encodes CDR1 KGHSH and CDR2 LQKENI. Here the CDR3 reads CASSHRQGSGNKKLFF. For the CDR3, the DNA is TGTGCCAGCTCACACCGACAGGGGAGCGGTAATAAAAAACTGTTTTTT.

This clonotype was picked up a small number of times. The J gene is TRBJ2-5, the V gene TRBV20-1; D is undetermined. CDR1 and CDR2 (germline): DFQATT, SNEGSKA (reference sequence). The V gene lost 3 bases and the J gene lost 1 base, with 12 bases spanning the gap. The CDR3 spans 14 residues. This chain's CDR3 is CSASALRSQETQYF. The CDR3 region has the DNA TGCAGTGCTAGTGCTCTCAGGTCCCAAGAGACCCAGTACTTC.

The V call is TRBV7-9, the J call TRBJ2-3; 11 bases match TRBD2. Germline V gene lookup returns CDR1 SEHNR and CDR2 FQNEAQ (reference sequence). The trim removed 5 bases at V and 3 bases at J, leaving 10 bases unmatched. This CDR3 has 17 amino acids. This CDR3 reads CASSARISSGGTDTQYF. The CDR3 bases are TGTGCCAGCAGCGCACGGATCTCTAGCGGGGGGACAGATACGCAGTATTTT.

This clonotype has at least ten counts. The V and J genes are TRBV7-2 and TRBJ2-2; D could derive from TRBD1 or TRBD2 (5 bases each). The CDR3 extends over 15 amino acids. Germline V gene data show CDR1 as SGHTA and CDR2 as FQGNSA. The V and J ends lost 5 bases and 1 base respectively, with 11 bases between them. The CDR3 loop is CASSRDPGNTGELFF. CDR3 coding DNA: TGTGCCAGCAGCCGGGACCCTGGGAACACCGGGGAGCTGTTTTTT.

This clonotype was found many times. This chain uses TRBV24-1 with TRBJ2-3; D uncertain. CDR1 is KGHDR, CDR2 SFDVKD, per germline. This CDR3 is built from 14 residues. V lost 1 base to trimming and J lost 6 bases, with 10 bases between them. The CDR3 region is CATSDFRARDTQYF. The CDR3 DNA reads TGTGCCACCAGTGATTTTCGAGCGCGGGATACGCAGTATTTT.

This chain connects TRBV12-3 or TRBV12-4 to TRBJ2-7, with D tentatively TRBD2 (5 bases). The CDR3 has 15 amino acids. V shed 3 bases and J shed 3 bases, with 15 bases lying between them. The CDR3 region has the DNA TGTGCCAGCAGTTTGGACTTCCCTACAAACTACGAGCAGTACTTC. It translates to CASSLDFPTNYEQYF.